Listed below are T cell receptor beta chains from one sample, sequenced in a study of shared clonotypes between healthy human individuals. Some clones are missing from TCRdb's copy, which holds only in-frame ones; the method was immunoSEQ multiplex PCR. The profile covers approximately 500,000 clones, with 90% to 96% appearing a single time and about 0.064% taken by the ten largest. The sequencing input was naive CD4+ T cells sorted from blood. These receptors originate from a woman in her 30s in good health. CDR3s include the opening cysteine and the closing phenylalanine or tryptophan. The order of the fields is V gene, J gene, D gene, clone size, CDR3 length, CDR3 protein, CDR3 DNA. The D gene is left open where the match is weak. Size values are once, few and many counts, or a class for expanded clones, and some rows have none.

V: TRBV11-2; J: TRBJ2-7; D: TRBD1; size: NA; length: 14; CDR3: CASSIDRGRDEQYF; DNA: TGTGCCAGCAGCATCGACAGGGGACGAGACGAGCAGTACTTC
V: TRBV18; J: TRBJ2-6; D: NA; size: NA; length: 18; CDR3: CASSPQKITPSGANVLTF; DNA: TGTGCCAGCTCACCACAGAAAATTACCCCCTCTGGGGCCAACGTCCTGACTTTC
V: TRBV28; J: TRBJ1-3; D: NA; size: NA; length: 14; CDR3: CASSTSNSGNTIYF; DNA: TGTGCCAGCAGTACGAGCAACTCTGGAAACACCATATATTTT
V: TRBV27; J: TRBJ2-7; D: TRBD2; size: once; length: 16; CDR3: CASSSLQAGGAYEQYF; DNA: TGTGCCAGCAGTTCCCTGCAGGCGGGAGGTGCATACGAGCAGTACTTC
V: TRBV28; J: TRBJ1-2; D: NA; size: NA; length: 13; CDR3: CASSTGHNYGYTF; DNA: TGTGCCAGCAGCACAGGCCATAACTATGGCTACACCTTC
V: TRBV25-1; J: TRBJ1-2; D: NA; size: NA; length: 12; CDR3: CASHDRNYGYTF; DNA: TGTGCCAGCCACGACAGAAACTATGGCTACACCTTC
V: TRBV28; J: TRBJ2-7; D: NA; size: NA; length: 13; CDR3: CASSSYAVYEQYF; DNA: TGTGCCAGCAGTTCGTACGCGGTCTACGAGCAGTACTTC
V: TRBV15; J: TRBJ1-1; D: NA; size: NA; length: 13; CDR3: CATSRDVGTEAFF; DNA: TGTGCCACCAGCAGAGATGTAGGGACTGAAGCTTTCTTT
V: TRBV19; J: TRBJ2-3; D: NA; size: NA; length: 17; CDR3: CASSSSAGPATTDTQYF; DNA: TGTGCCAGTAGTTCCTCAGCCGGACCAGCGACCACAGATACGCAGTATTTT
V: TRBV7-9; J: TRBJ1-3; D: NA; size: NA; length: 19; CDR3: CASSTHLTRQEPSGNTIYF; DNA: TGTGCCAGCAGCACCCACCTTACCCGACAGGAGCCCTCTGGAAACACCATATATTTT
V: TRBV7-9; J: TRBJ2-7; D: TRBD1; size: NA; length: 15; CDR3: CASSEGTDPTSASDF; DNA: TGTGCCAGCAGCGAGGGGACAGACCCTACGAGCGCGTCGGACTTC
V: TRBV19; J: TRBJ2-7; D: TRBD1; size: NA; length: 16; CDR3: CASLPTPGQGTYEQYF; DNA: TGTGCCAGCCTCCCGACACCGGGACAGGGGACCTACGAGCAGTACTTC
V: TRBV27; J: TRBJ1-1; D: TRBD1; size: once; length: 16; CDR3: CASSRRPTGDGSEAFF; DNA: TGTGCCAGCAGTCGCCGCCCGACAGGGGATGGGAGTGAAGCTTTCTTT
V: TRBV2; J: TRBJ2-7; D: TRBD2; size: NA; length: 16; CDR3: CASSATSELFIDEQYF; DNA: TGTGCCAGCAGTGCCACTAGCGAGCTATTTATTGACGAGCAGTACTTC
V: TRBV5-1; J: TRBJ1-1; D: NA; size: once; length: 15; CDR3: CASSSGRGKNTEAFF; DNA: TGCGCCAGCAGCTCAGGCCGGGGGAAGAACACTGAAGCTTTCTTT
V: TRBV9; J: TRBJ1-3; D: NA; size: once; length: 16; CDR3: CASSVESGYSGNTIYF; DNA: TGTGCCAGCAGCGTAGAGTCCGGTTACTCTGGAAACACCATATATTTT
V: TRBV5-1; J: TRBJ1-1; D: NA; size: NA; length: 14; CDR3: CASSLDFGGTEAFF; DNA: TGCGCCAGCAGCTTGGATTTTGGGGGGACTGAAGCTTTCTTT
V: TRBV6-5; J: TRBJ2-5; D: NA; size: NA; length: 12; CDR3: CASSYSGETQYF; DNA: TGTGCCAGCAGTTACAGCGGGGAGACCCAGTACTTC
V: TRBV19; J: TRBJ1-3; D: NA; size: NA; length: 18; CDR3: CASSIKLGLVSAGNTIYF; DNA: TGTGCCAGTAGTATAAAACTCGGACTCGTCAGCGCTGGAAACACCATATATTTT
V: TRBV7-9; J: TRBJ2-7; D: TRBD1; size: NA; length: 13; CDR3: CASSSFRGYEQYF; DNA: TGTGCCAGCAGCTCGTTCAGGGGGTACGAGCAGTACTTC
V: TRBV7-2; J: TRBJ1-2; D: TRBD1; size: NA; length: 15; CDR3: CASSLTPGGLYGYTF; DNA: TGTGCCAGCAGCTTAACGCCAGGGGGACTCTATGGCTACACCTTC
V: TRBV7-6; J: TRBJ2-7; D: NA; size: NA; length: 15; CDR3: CASSQRGKGTAEQYF; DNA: TGTGCCAGCAGCCAGAGGGGCAAGGGGACGGCCGAGCAGTACTTC
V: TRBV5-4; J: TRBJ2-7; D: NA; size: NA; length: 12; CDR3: CASSFPGHEQYF; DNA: TGTGCCAGCAGCTTCCCTGGCCACGAGCAGTACTTC
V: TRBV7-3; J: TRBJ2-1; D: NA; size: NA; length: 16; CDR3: CASSGVGGASYNEQFF; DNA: TGTGCCAGCAGCGGAGTTGGAGGGGCGTCCTACAATGAGCAGTTCTTC
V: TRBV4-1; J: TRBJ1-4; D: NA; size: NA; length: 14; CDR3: CASSRPGGSGKLFF; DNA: TGCGCCAGCAGCCGGCCGGGGGGTTCGGGAAAACTGTTTTTT
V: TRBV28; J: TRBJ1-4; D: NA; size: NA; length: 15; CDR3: CASQLMSSGLEKLFF; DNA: TGTGCCAGCCAACTTATGTCCTCAGGGTTGGAAAAACTGTTTTTT